These 18 T cell receptor beta chains came from one sample sequenced in a study of shared clonotypes between healthy human individuals. Produced via immunoSEQ multiplex PCR; TCRdb's table is partial and in-frame only. The sample consists of fewer than 1 million clones, 90% to 98% of them appearing once. Terminally differentiated effector memory CD45RA+ cells were left out of the naive CD8 fraction, which was CD45RO-negative and positively selected for CCR7. The sample taken for sequencing was naive CD8+ T cells sorted from blood. All receptors come from a man aged 30-40 years in good health.

The chain employs TRBV20-1 and TRBJ2-1, with D possibly matching TRBD2 (5 bases). Germline CDR1 is DFQATT and CDR2 is SNEGSKA (reference sequence). V gave up 6 bases and J gave up 8 bases, with 11 bases separating them. The CDR3 runs to 11 residues. CDR3 loop: CSAALGDEQFF. The CDR3 DNA follows: TGCAGTGCGGCTTTGGGAGATGAGCAGTTCTTC.

The chain recombines TRBV7-8 with TRBJ2-7; TRBD2 matches at 11 bases. CDR3 length: 16 residues. Germline values: CDR1 SGHVS, CDR2 FQNEAQ. Trimming at V came to 0 bases and at J to 6 bases, leaving 7 bases not matched to a gene. The CDR3 nucleotides read TGTGCCAGCAGCTTAGCTAGCGGGAGGGAGGTGGGCGAGCAGTACTTC. It is translated as CASSLASGREVGEQYF.

V and J are TRBV6-5 and TRBJ1-1; D not resolved. This CDR3 is 13 amino acids long. Between the trimmed V and J ends, which lost 6 bases and 1 base, there was a span of 9 bases. Per the germline V gene, CDR1 is MNHEY and CDR2 is SVGAGI. The CDR3 DNA reads as TGTGCCAGCAGCCACGTAGGGAACACTGAAGCTTTCTTT. Its translation is CASSHVGNTEAFF.

The chain couples TRBV29-1 to TRBJ2-6; tentative D call: TRBD2 (6 bases). V gave up 5 bases and J gave up 4 bases, with 15 bases separating them. Germline CDR1 is SQVTM and CDR2 is ANQGSEA. This CDR3 is built from 15 residues. CDR3 DNA sequence: TGCAGCGTTTTTTTCGGGGGAGCCGGGGCCAACGTCCTGACTTTC. It translates to CSVFFGGAGANVLTF.

This clone was picked up one time. This chain connects TRBV7-9 to TRBJ2-1; TRBD2 aligns across 12 bases. The junction had 9 bases not matched to a gene; V was cut back by 5 bases and J by 1 base. Germline V gene sequence: CDR1 SEHNR, CDR2 FQNEAQ (reference sequence). This CDR3 is built from 18 residues. The CDR3 nucleotides are TGTGCCAGCAGCCCACTAGCGGGAGGCGTGGTGTCCTACAATGAGCAGTTCTTC. Protein product: CASSPLAGGVVSYNEQFF.

The chain links TRBV7-6 to TRBJ2-5; the match to TRBD1 covers 10 bases. J lost 2 bases, V lost 1 base, and 4 bases had no gene match. The CDR3 runs 16 residues. Germline V gene data show CDR1 as SGHVS and CDR2 as FNYEAQ. CDR3 loop: CASSLERTGGQETQYF. The CDR3 bases are TGTGCCAGCAGCTTAGAAAGGACAGGGGGACAAGAGACCCAGTACTTC.

This clone was seen once. The V and J genes are TRBV10-3 and TRBJ2-3; weak D call: TRBD2 (5 bases). Trimming took 5 bases from V and 0 from J, leaving 9 bases between them. The CDR3 consists of 14 residues. Per germline, CDR1 ENHRY and CDR2 SYGVKD. CDR3 loop: CAISRESSTDTQYF. The CDR3 DNA reads TGTGCCATCAGTAGGGAGTCTAGCACAGATACGCAGTATTTT.

V and J are TRBV4-1 and TRBJ2-1, with 7 bases fitting TRBD2. V gave up 2 bases and J gave up 2 bases; unmatched junction bases: 3. From germline, CDR1 is MGHRA and CDR2 YSYEKL. The CDR3 is made up of 15 amino acids. CDR3 loop: CASSQSSGTYNEQFF. In nucleotides, the CDR3 is TGCGCCAGCAGCCAATCTAGCGGCACCTACAATGAGCAGTTCTTC.

V is TRBV27 and J is TRBJ2-3, with 13 positions matching TRBD2. Unmatched junction bases numbered 11, after V lost 10 bases and J lost 4 bases. This CDR3 is 16 amino acids long. In germline, CDR1 is MNHEY, CDR2 SMNVEV (reference sequence). The CDR3 region is CATNSRLAGGADTQYF. CDR3 bases: TGTGCCACGAACTCGCGACTAGCGGGAGGTGCAGATACGCAGTATTTT.

The gene calls are TRBV5-1 and TRBJ2-7; 14 positions match TRBD2. This CDR3 is 18 amino acids long. The V gene's germline CDR1 is SGHRS and CDR2 YFSETQ. J gave up 4 bases and V 4 bases, and 13 bases lay outside the gene matches. The CDR3 spells CASSPGLAGEGARYEQYF. CDR3 sequence (DNA): TGCGCCAGCAGCCCGGGACTAGCGGGAGAGGGGGCCCGATACGAGCAGTACTTC.

V gene TRBV2 combines with J gene TRBJ2-3; 8 bases map to TRBD2. The CDR3 runs 18 residues. The V gene's germline CDR1 is SNHLY and CDR2 FYNNEI. With 2 bases clipped from V and 1 base from J, the junction kept 11 bases outside the gene matches. Here the CDR3 DNA reads TGTGCCAGCAGTGAAACGGGACTAGATATGTTTGGCACAGATACGCAGTATTTT. As protein: CASSETGLDMFGTDTQYF.

This clone has only one observation. The rearrangement joins TRBV30 to TRBJ2-3, with D perhaps matching TRBD1 (6 bases). The CDR3 is 15 residues long. Trimming took off 2 bases at V and 0 bases at J, with 12 bases between the two ends. CDR1 is GTSNPN and CDR2 is SVGIG in the germline V gene (reference sequence). The CDR3 coding sequence is TGTGCCTGGAGTCTGGGGGCCTCTAGCACAGATACGCAGTATTTT. Translation gives CAWSLGASSTDTQYF.

The rearrangement links TRBV10-3 to TRBJ1-2, with a weak D call TRBD1 (6 bases). Germline-derived CDR1 and CDR2 are ENHRY and SYGVKD. The CDR3 is made up of 12 amino acids. V lost 0 bases and J 9 bases, leaving 8 bases between the germline ends. The CDR3 here is CAISESQGSYTF. The DNA for the CDR3 is TGTGCCATCAGTGAGTCGCAGGGGAGCTACACCTTC.

The rearrangement links TRBV7-9 to TRBJ1-2; D unclear. Per germline, CDR1 SEHNR and CDR2 FQNEAQ (reference sequence). Trimming shortened V by 6 bases and J by 0 bases, and 11 bases separated the two germline ends. This CDR3 is 14 amino acids long. The CDR3: CASRPSEANYGYTF. As DNA, the CDR3 is TGTGCCAGCAGGCCATCGGAAGCTAACTATGGCTACACCTTC.

This chain joins TRBV13 and TRBJ1-4; D unclear. Per germline, CDR1 PRHDT and CDR2 FYEKMQ (reference sequence). V was cut by 1 base and J by 2 bases, with 8 bases left in between. The CDR3 is 15 amino acids. The CDR3 sequence: CASSLDTDTNEKLFF. The CDR3 bases are TGTGCCAGCAGCTTAGACACAGACACTAATGAAAAACTGTTTTTT.

The V call is TRBV18, the J call TRBJ2-1; 14 nucleotides align to TRBD2. The CDR3 runs 20 residues. The ends lost 3 bases at V and 2 bases at J; junction bases unmatched: 12. Per the germline V gene, CDR1 is KGHSH and CDR2 is LQKENI. As DNA, the CDR3 is TGTGCCAGCTCACCCGACCGGGACAGGGGACTAGCGGGAGCCTACAATGAGCAGTTCTTC. Amino acid sequence: CASSPDRDRGLAGAYNEQFF.

V usage is TRBV7-6 and J usage is TRBJ2-3, with TRBD2 matching over 13 bases. Germline V gene lookup returns CDR1 SGHVS and CDR2 FNYEAQ. V dropped 4 bases and J dropped 10; count of bases not matched to a gene: 5. The CDR3 is 14 residues long. The CDR3 loop reads CASSSGLAGDAQYF. In DNA form, the CDR3 reads TGTGCCAGCAGCTCCGGACTAGCGGGAGACGCGCAGTATTTT. Full variable domain (missing parts from reference TRBV7-6 and TRBJ2-3): GAGVSQSPRYKVTKRGQDVALRCDPISGHVSLYWYRQALGQGPEFLTYFNYEAQQDKSGLPNDRFSAERPEGSISTLTIQRTEQRDSAMYRCASSSGLAGDAQYFGPGTRLTVL.

This clone occurred a few times. The chain combines TRBV9 with TRBJ2-3, with TRBD1 as a possible D gene (5 bases). V was cut by 0 bases and J by 1 base, with 9 bases left in between. From germline, CDR1 is SGDLS and CDR2 YYNGEE. CDR3 length equals 15 residues. The CDR3 DNA reads TGTGCCAGCAGCGTAGAGGGGTTCCGCACAGATACGCAGTATTTT. Encoded protein: CASSVEGFRTDTQYF. The full variable domain, completed using reference TRBV9 and TRBJ2-3, is DSGVTQTPKHLITATGQRVTLRCSPRSGDLSVYWYQQSLDQGLQFLIQYYNGEERAKGNILERFSAQQFPDLHSELNLSSLELGDSALYFCASSVEGFRTDTQYFGPGTRLTVL.